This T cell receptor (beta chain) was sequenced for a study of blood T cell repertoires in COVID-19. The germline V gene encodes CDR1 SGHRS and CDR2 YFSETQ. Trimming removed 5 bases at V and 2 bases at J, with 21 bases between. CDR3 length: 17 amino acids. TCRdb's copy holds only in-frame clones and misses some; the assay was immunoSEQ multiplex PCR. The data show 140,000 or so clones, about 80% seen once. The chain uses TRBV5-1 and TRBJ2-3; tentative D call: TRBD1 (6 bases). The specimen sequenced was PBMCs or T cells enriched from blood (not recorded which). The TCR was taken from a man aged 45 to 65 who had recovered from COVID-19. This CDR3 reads CASRNRAFGAYTDTQYF. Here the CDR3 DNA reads TGCGCCAGCAGGAACAGGGCCTTTGGGGCTTACACAGATACGCAGTATTTT.